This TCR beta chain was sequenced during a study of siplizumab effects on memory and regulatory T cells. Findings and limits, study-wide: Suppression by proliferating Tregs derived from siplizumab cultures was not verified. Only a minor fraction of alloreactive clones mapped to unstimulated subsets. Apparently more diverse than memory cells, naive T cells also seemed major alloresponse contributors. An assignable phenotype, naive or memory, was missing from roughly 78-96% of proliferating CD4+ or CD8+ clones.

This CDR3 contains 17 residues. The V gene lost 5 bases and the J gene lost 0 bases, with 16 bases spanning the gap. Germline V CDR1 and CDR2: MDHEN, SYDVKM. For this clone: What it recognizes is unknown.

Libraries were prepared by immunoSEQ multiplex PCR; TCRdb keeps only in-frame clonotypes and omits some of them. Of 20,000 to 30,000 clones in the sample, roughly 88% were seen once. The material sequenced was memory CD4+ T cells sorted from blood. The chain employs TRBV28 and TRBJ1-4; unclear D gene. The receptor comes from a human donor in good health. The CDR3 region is CASSPGGVPATNEKLFF. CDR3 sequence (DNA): TGTGCCAGCAGTCCGGGTGGGGTACCTGCAACTAATGAAAAACTGTTTTTT.